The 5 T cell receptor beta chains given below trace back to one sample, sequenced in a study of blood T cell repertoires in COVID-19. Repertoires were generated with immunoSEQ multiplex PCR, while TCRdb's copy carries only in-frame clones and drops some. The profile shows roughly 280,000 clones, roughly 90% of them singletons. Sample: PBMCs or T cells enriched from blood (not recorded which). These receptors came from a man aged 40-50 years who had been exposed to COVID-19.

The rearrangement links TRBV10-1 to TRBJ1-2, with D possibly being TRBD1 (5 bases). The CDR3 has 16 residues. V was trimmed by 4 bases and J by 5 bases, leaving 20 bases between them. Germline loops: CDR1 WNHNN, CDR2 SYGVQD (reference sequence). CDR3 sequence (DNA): TGCGCCAGCAGTGGTTCTCTGGACAAGGGACTATATGGCTACACCTTC. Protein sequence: CASSGSLDKGLYGYTF.

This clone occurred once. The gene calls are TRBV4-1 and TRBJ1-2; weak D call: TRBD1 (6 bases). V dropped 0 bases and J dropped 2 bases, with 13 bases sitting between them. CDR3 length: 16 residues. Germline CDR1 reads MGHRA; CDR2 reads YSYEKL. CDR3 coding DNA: TGCGCCAGCAGCCAAGATAGTGGACAGAAAAACTATGGCTACACCTTC. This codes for CASSQDSGQKNYGYTF.

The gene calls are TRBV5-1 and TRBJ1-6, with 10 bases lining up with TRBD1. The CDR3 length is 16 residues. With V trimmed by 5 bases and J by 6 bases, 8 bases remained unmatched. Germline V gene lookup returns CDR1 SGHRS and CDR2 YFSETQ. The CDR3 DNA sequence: TGCGCCAGCAGTTTCCAGACAGGGGGCAGTAATTCACCCCTCCACTTT. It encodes CASSFQTGGSNSPLHF. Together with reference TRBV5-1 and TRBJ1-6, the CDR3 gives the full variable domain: KAGVTQTPRYLIKTRGQQVTLSCSPISGHRSVSWYQQTPGQGLQFLFEYFSETQRNKGNFPGRFSGRQFSNSRSEMNVSTLELGDSALYLCASSFQTGGSNSPLHFGNGTRLTVT.

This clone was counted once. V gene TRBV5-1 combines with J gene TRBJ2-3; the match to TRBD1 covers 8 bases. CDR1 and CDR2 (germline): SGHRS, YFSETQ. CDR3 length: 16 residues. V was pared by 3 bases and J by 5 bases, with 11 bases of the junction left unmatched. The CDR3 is CASSSGPPGGQDTQYF. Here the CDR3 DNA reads TGCGCCAGCAGCTCCGGCCCCCCAGGGGGCCAAGATACGCAGTATTTT.

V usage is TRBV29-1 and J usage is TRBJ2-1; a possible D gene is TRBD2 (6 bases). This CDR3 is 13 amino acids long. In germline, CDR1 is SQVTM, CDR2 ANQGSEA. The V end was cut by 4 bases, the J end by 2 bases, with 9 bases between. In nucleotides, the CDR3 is TGCAGCGTTGGTAGCGGAGCCTACAATGAGCAGTTCTTC. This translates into CSVGSGAYNEQFF.